These 26 T cell receptor beta chains were sequenced from one sample in a study of cytomegalovirus exposure and HLA in healthy donors. Use of 60 Vbeta and 13 Jbeta primers characterized the PCR. Clones were read by immunoSEQ multiplex PCR, and TCRdb kept only the in-frame ones, dropping some. This sample carries over 150,000 clones, about 80% of them seen once, and the ten largest clones take 4.8%. The sample was PBMCs. These receptors were collected from a man in his late teens or twenties in good health and CMV-seronegative.

The V and J genes are TRBV29-1 and TRBJ2-5; TRBD2 might be the D (6 bases). Trimming left V 0 bases short and J 0 bases short, with 11 bases between. CDR1 is SQVTM and CDR2 is ANQGSEA in the germline V gene. The CDR3 covers 15 residues. The CDR3 region has the DNA TGCAGCGTTGAAGACGGGACTTCGTACCAAGAGACCCAGTACTTC. This gives the protein CSVEDGTSYQETQYF.

The chain carries TRBV5-4 and TRBJ2-3, with 8 bases identical to TRBD2. The CDR3 is 15 amino acids. V was pared by 3 bases and J by 4 bases, with 7 bases of the junction left unmatched. The germline gives CDR1 SGHNT, CDR2 YYREEE (reference sequence). CDR3 region: CASSWQREWADTQYF. In DNA form, the CDR3 reads TGTGCCAGCAGCTGGCAGCGGGAGTGGGCAGATACGCAGTATTTT.

J is TRBJ2-3 and V is TRBV6-6, with a weak D call TRBD2 (6 bases). V was trimmed by 2 bases and J by 3 bases, leaving 12 bases between them. This CDR3 is built from 15 residues. Germline CDR1 MNHNY, CDR2 SVGAGI (reference sequence). This CDR3 reads CASSYDGRVTDTQYF. The CDR3 DNA reads TGTGCCAGCAGTTACGACGGGAGAGTGACAGATACGCAGTATTTT.

On this clone: The same CDR3 also results from other DNA sequences found in this sample. The chain has TRBV5-1 and TRBJ2-1; TRBD1 agrees at 7 bases. Germline assignment: CDR1 SGHRS and CDR2 YFSETQ. This CDR3 has 15 residues. V gave up 0 bases and J gave up 4 bases; unmatched junction bases: 4. As DNA, the CDR3 is TGCGCCAGCAGCTTGGACGGGACAGATTACAATGAGCAGTTCTTC. This codes for CASSLDGTDYNEQFF.

J is TRBJ2-1 and V is TRBV9, with D possibly matching TRBD2 (5 bases). V dropped 0 bases and J dropped 6 bases, with 10 bases sitting between them. The CDR3 spans 14 residues. Germline assignment: CDR1 SGDLS and CDR2 YYNGEE. The CDR3 nucleotides are TGTGCCAGCAGCGTAGGAGGGTTAAGCAATGAGCAGTTCTTC. It codes for CASSVGGLSNEQFF.

The chain couples TRBV11-2 to TRBJ2-7; 8 bases are a match to TRBD1. Trimming cost V 5 bases and J 5 bases; bases outside gene matches: 11. Germline CDR1 is SGHAT and CDR2 is FQNNGV. The CDR3 is 15 amino acids. CDR3 sequence reads: CASSTSDRDLDEQYF. For the CDR3, the DNA is TGTGCCAGCAGCACCTCGGACAGGGATCTCGACGAGCAGTACTTC.

This rearrangement joins TRBV6-5 to TRBJ2-7; 7 bases match TRBD1. V dropped 5 bases and J dropped 2; count of bases not matched to a gene: 9. Germline V gene lookup returns CDR1 MNHEY and CDR2 SVGAGI. The CDR3 length is 15 residues. For the CDR3, the DNA is TGTGCCAGCAGTAAGAGGGGGCCAGTCCCCTACGAGCAGTACTTC. Protein: CASSKRGPVPYEQYF.

The chain recombines TRBV19 with TRBJ1-1; D unclear. V lost 6 bases and J 2 bases, leaving 10 bases between the germline ends. The CDR3 sequence is 13 residues long. The V gene's germline CDR1 is LNHDA and CDR2 SQIVND (reference sequence). The CDR3 loop is CASRLEVNTEAFF. CDR3 coding DNA: TGTGCCAGTAGACTAGAAGTTAACACTGAAGCTTTCTTT.

The V and J genes are TRBV5-1 and TRBJ1-1, with D perhaps TRBD1 (5 bases). V lost 3 bases to trimming and J lost 1 base, with 10 bases between them. Germline V gives CDR1 SGHRS, CDR2 YFSETQ. The CDR3 contains 14 residues. The CDR3: CASSSGQENTEAFF. CDR3 DNA: TGCGCCAGCAGCTCAGGACAAGAGAACACTGAAGCTTTCTTT. Drawing the rest from reference TRBV5-1 and TRBJ1-1, the complete variable domain is KAGVTQTPRYLIKTRGQQVTLSCSPISGHRSVSWYQQTPGQGLQFLFEYFSETQRNKGNFPGRFSGRQFSNSRSEMNVSTLELGDSALYLCASSSGQENTEAFFGQGTRLTVV.

This chain links TRBV5-1 with TRBJ1-6, with 8 positions matching TRBD1. CDR3 length: 15 residues. The trim removed 4 bases at V and 9 bases at J, leaving 9 bases unmatched. Germline CDR1 SGHRS, CDR2 YFSETQ. CDR3 sequence: CASSRDRSSTSPLHF. CDR3 coding DNA: TGCGCCAGCAGCCGGGACAGGAGTTCTACTTCACCCCTCCACTTT.

This clone has just a few counts. V gene TRBV6-5 combines with J gene TRBJ2-7; TRBD1 matches 8 bases. The V segment lost 4 bases and the J segment 5 bases; nucleotides outside the gene matches: 7. The CDR3 covers 14 residues. Per the germline V gene, CDR1 is MNHEY and CDR2 is SVGAGI. The CDR3 here is CASSFWQGADEQYF. Here the CDR3 DNA reads TGTGCCAGCAGTTTTTGGCAGGGGGCTGACGAGCAGTACTTC.

The chain is built from TRBV7-9 and TRBJ2-2, with a weak D call TRBD1 (6 bases). The V gene's germline CDR1 is SEHNR and CDR2 FQNEAQ (reference sequence). V lost 4 bases and J 1 base, leaving 7 bases between the germline ends. This CDR3 has 14 residues. In DNA, the CDR3 is TGTGCCAGCAGCTCGACAGGGAACACCGGGGAGCTGTTTTTT. This codes for CASSSTGNTGELFF.

The rearrangement uses TRBV7-9 and TRBJ2-6; 12 nucleotides line up with TRBD1. The V gene end was trimmed by 4 bases and the J gene end by 0 bases; junction bases not matched to a gene: 7. The CDR3 is made up of 19 amino acids. The V gene's germline CDR1 is SEHNR and CDR2 FQNEAQ (reference sequence). CDR3 nucleotide sequence: TGTGCCAGCAGCTCTGAAGGGACAGGGGGCAACTCTGGGGCCAACGTCCTGACTTTC. This translates into CASSSEGTGGNSGANVLTF.

The chain uses TRBV29-1 and TRBJ2-7; 9 bases map to TRBD1. The J segment lost 0 bases and the V segment lost 4 bases, leaving 4 bases of the junction unmatched. Germline values: CDR1 SQVTM, CDR2 ANQGSEA. The CDR3 sequence is 14 residues long. The CDR3 DNA sequence: TGCAGCGTTGGGGACAGGGAGACCTCCTACGAGCAGTACTTC. It encodes CSVGDRETSYEQYF.

The chain combines TRBV6-1 with TRBJ2-1; D not certain. The length of the CDR3 is 14 residues. Germline assignment: CDR1 MNHNS and CDR2 SASEGT. Trimming removed 0 bases from V and 4 bases from J, with 7 bases in between. The CDR3, as DNA: TGTGCCAGCAGTGAAGCGGTAGCTTACAATGAGCAGTTCTTC. It is translated as CASSEAVAYNEQFF.

This chain uses TRBV6-5 with TRBJ1-2, with D hard to call. The CDR3 is 13 residues long. Trimming cost V 3 bases and J 6 bases, with 11 bases left between them. Germline V gene data show CDR1 as MNHEY and CDR2 as SVGAGI. In DNA, the CDR3 is TGTGCCAGCAGTTATCAACAGATTGATGGCTACACCTTC. Translation gives CASSYQQIDGYTF.

This clone appeared a few times. This rearrangement joins TRBV27 to TRBJ1-6; maybe TRBD1 (6 bases). Germline V lookup: CDR1 MNHEY, CDR2 SMNVEV (reference sequence). V shed 5 bases and J shed 14 bases, with 16 bases lying between them. The CDR3 runs 13 residues. The CDR3 DNA reads TGTGCCAGCAGTCGGGACACGGTTTCGGCCCTCCACTTT. It yields the protein CASSRDTVSALHF.

The chain couples TRBV7-3 to TRBJ2-1; TRBD2 matches at 8 bases. J lost 4 bases, V lost 2 bases, and 4 bases had no gene match. This CDR3 is 15 amino acids long. Germline CDR1 and CDR2: SGHTA and FQGTGA. CDR3 DNA sequence: TGTGCCAGCAGCTTAGACGGGAGGGATTACAATGAGCAGTTCTTC. Protein sequence: CASSLDGRDYNEQFF.

V and J are TRBV25-1 and TRBJ1-6, with D tentatively TRBD1 (5 bases). The length of the CDR3 is 14 residues. Germline CDR1 is MGHDK and CDR2 is SYGVNS. The V end was cut by 0 bases, the J end by 10 bases, with 10 bases between. The CDR3 region has the DNA TGTGCCAGCAGTGAATATGGGGGAGGGTCACCCCTCCACTTT. Translating gives CASSEYGGGSPLHF. Full variable domain (remainder filled in from reference TRBV25-1 and TRBJ1-6): EADIYQTPRYLVIGTGKKITLECSQTMGHDKMYWYQQDPGMELHLIHYSYGVNSTEKGDLSSESTVSRIRTEHFPLTLESARPSHTSQYLCASSEYGGGSPLHFGNGTRLTVT.

The chain recombines TRBV6-1 with TRBJ1-2; possibly TRBD1 for D (5 bases). V shed 1 base and J shed 3 bases, with 6 bases lying between them. Germline V gives CDR1 MNHNS, CDR2 SASEGT. This CDR3 contains 13 residues. The CDR3 bases are TGTGCCAGCAGTGAAGAGGGGTACTATGGCTACACCTTC. This codes for CASSEEGYYGYTF.

In this sample, this clone turned up once. One end of the junction varies from germline; a read error may be responsible. V gene TRBV2 combines with J gene TRBJ1-4; D may be TRBD1 (5 bases). CDR1 and CDR2 (germline): SNHLY, FYNNEI. The CDR3 length is 13 residues. CDR3 amino acids: CASIRTTKEKLFF. Here the CDR3 DNA reads TGTGCCAGCATCCGGACAACTAAGGAAAAACTGTTTTTT.

J is TRBJ2-2 and V is TRBV4-3; TRBD1 matches 8 bases. Germline-derived CDR1 and CDR2 are LGHNA and YSLEER. This CDR3 region has 15 residues. V was pared by 4 bases and J by 5 bases, with 6 bases of the junction left unmatched. The chain's CDR3 is CASSPGQGRTGELFF. The DNA of the CDR3 is TGCGCCAGCAGCCCCGGACAGGGAAGGACCGGGGAGCTGTTTTTT.

The J gene is TRBJ2-7, the V gene TRBV14; 8 bases align to TRBD2. Trimming cost V 4 bases and J 3 bases; bases outside gene matches: 5. This CDR3 contains 14 residues. The germline V gene has CDR1 SGHDN and CDR2 FVKESK. The CDR3 sequence: CASSLVGTSYEQYF. In DNA form, the CDR3 reads TGTGCCAGCAGCCTCGTCGGGACTAGCTACGAGCAGTACTTC.

The rearrangement joins TRBV5-1 to TRBJ2-3, with D possibly matching TRBD1 (5 bases). Trimming took 3 bases from V and 5 from J, leaving 10 bases between them. Germline V gene sequence: CDR1 SGHRS, CDR2 YFSETQ. The CDR3 consists of 13 residues. CDR3 sequence reads: CASSYRWGDTQYF. The CDR3 DNA sequence: TGCGCCAGCAGCTACAGGTGGGGAGATACGCAGTATTTT. The variable domain in full, completed from reference TRBV5-1 and TRBJ2-3, reads KAGVTQTPRYLIKTRGQQVTLSCSPISGHRSVSWYQQTPGQGLQFLFEYFSETQRNKGNFPGRFSGRQFSNSRSEMNVSTLELGDSALYLCASSYRWGDTQYFGPGTRLTVL.

V gene TRBV5-6 combines with J gene TRBJ2-7; TRBD2 matches 9 bases. The CDR3 is made up of 14 amino acids. With V trimmed by 0 bases and J by 6 bases, 4 bases remained unmatched. The germline V gene encodes CDR1 SGHDT and CDR2 YYEEEE. The CDR3 sequence: CASSLGGRAAEQYF. The CDR3 region has the DNA TGTGCCAGCAGCTTGGGCGGGAGGGCCGCCGAGCAGTACTTC.

This chain uses TRBV7-8 with TRBJ1-2; D may be TRBD1 (6 bases). CDR3 length: 15 residues. V was clipped by 1 base and J by 3 bases, with 12 bases between them. The germline V gene encodes CDR1 SGHVS and CDR2 FQNEAQ. CDR3 in amino acids: CASSLGFRTDYGYTF. CDR3 DNA: TGTGCCAGCAGCTTAGGATTTAGGACAGACTATGGCTACACCTTC. Combining the CDR3 with reference TRBV7-8 and TRBJ1-2 gives the whole variable domain GAGVSQSPRYKVAKRGQDVALRCDPISGHVSLFWYQQALGQGPEFLTYFQNEAQLDKSGLPSDRFFAERPEGSVSTLKIQRTQQEDSAVYLCASSLGFRTDYGYTFGSGTRLTVV.